The source of this TCR beta chain is a study of blood T cell repertoires in COVID-19. Overall study context: Italy, Spain and the United States were the sources of the convalescent and acute COVID-19 samples. Sources were T cells, B-cell-depleted T cells, or PBMCs; the material itself was cDNA or gDNA.

Germline assignment: CDR1 MNHEY and CDR2 SMNVEV (reference sequence). The CDR3 covers 17 residues. The V and J ends lost 2 bases and 6 bases, in that order; junction bases with no gene match: 12. Original processing notes: Counts of nucleated cells, estimated from reference gene primer amplification, were obtained. Data came from immunoSEQ multiplex PCR; TCRdb stores just in-frame clones and leaves some out. V and J calls and clone size are as listed in that table; D and trimming were resolved from the DNA. The sample shows more than 50,000 clones, roughly 68% of them seen only once. The gene calls are TRBV27 and TRBJ2-2; 7 nucleotides align to TRBD2. The receptor was isolated from a woman older than 75 with acute or convalescent COVID-19. The source material was peripheral blood. DNA for the CDR3: TGTGCCAGCAGTTTACGGGGGGTATATACAGAACCCGGGGAGCTGTTTTTT. Its protein is CASSLRGVYTEPGELFF.